Listed here are 12 T cell receptor beta chains from one sample, sequenced in a study of cytomegalovirus exposure and HLA in healthy donors. Both 60 Vbeta primers and 13 Jbeta primers went into the PCR. TCRdb's table, derived via immunoSEQ multiplex PCR, lists solely in-frame clones and lacks some. The sample comprises approximately 140,000 clones, 65% to 85% of which are singletons, and 6.7% rests with the top ten. Sequencing was carried out using PBMCs. These receptors were obtained from a middle-aged woman in good health and CMV-seropositive.

The chain combines TRBV5-1 with TRBJ2-3; D is possibly TRBD2 (6 bases). The CDR3 is 16 residues long. The germline CDR1 and CDR2 sequences are SGHRS and YFSETQ. Trimming shortened V by 6 bases and J by 2 bases, and 19 bases separated the two germline ends. CDR3 DNA: TGCGCCAGCACCCAGACCCCTGGGGGGTTCACAGATACGCAGTATTTT. As protein: CASTQTPGGFTDTQYF.

This sequence joins TRBV18 and TRBJ2-1, with 13 bases aligning to TRBD2. CDR1 is KGHSH and CDR2 is LQKENI in the germline V gene. The V and J ends lost 0 bases and 8 bases, in that order; junction bases with no gene match: 4. The CDR3 has 16 residues. The CDR3 coding sequence is TGTGCCAGCTCACCACCGGGACTAGCGGGGAGGGATGAGCAGTTCTTC. It is translated as CASSPPGLAGRDEQFF.

V is TRBV9 and J is TRBJ2-5, with a tentative D call TRBD2 (6 bases). CDR1 and CDR2 from the germline V gene are SGDLS and YYNGEE. The CDR3 extends over 12 amino acids. Trimming pared 3 bases from V and 5 bases from J, leaving 8 bases between. The DNA of the CDR3 is TGTGCCAGCAGCGCCCGGGGGGAGACCCAGTACTTC. It codes for CASSARGETQYF.

The rearrangement links TRBV2 to TRBJ2-7, with TRBD1 matching over 9 bases. J lost 2 bases, V lost 5 bases, and 10 bases had no gene match. This CDR3 region has 16 residues. Looked up from germline, CDR1 is SNHLY and CDR2 is FYNNEI. This chain's CDR3 is CASSSYGQGITYEQYF. CDR3 sequence (DNA): TGTGCCAGCAGTTCATACGGACAGGGGATAACCTACGAGCAGTACTTC.

J is TRBJ2-5 and V is TRBV2; 7 bases align to TRBD2. The CDR3 runs to 12 residues. V trimming: 7 bases; J trimming: 5 bases; junction bases outside the gene matches: 4. Germline V gene sequence: CDR1 SNHLY, CDR2 FYNNEI. Here the CDR3 DNA reads TGTGCCAGCACCTGGACTAGGGAGACCCAGTACTTC. As protein: CASTWTRETQYF. Variable domain in full (rest from reference TRBV2 and TRBJ2-5): EPEVTQTPSHQVTQMGQEVILRCVPISNHLYFYWYRQILGQKVEFLVSFYNNEISEKSEIFDDQFSVERPDGSNFTLKIRSTKLEDSAMYFCASTWTRETQYFGPGTRLLVL.

The V gene is TRBV28, the J gene TRBJ1-2; perhaps TRBD1 as D (6 bases). The V end was cut by 6 bases, the J end by 4 bases, with 12 bases between. CDR3 size: 13 residues. From germline, CDR1 is MDHEN and CDR2 SYDVKM. CDR3 loop: CASSSGQLYGYTF. CDR3 DNA sequence: TGTGCCAGCAGCTCCGGACAGCTCTATGGCTACACCTTC.

This chain links TRBV6-1 with TRBJ2-5, with D possibly TRBD2 on 5 matching bases. The germline V gene encodes CDR1 MNHNS and CDR2 SASEGT. Trimming removed 4 bases from V and 5 bases from J, with 17 bases in between. This CDR3 spans 15 amino acids. CDR3 region: CASSVSDDPRETQYF. DNA of the CDR3: TGTGCCAGCAGTGTTAGCGACGACCCCCGGGAGACCCAGTACTTC.

The chain uses TRBV7-2 and TRBJ1-6, with unresolved D. Between the trimmed V and J ends, which lost 1 base and 3 bases, there was a span of 4 bases. Germline loops: CDR1 SGHTA, CDR2 FQGNSA. The CDR3 is made up of 14 amino acids. Here the CDR3 reads CASSLDSYNSPLHF. The CDR3 nucleotides are TGTGCCAGCAGCTTAGATAGCTATAATTCACCCCTCCACTTT.

The gene calls are TRBV18 and TRBJ1-3, with TRBD1 matching 9 bases. Germline CDR1 and CDR2: KGHSH and LQKENI. CDR3 size: 17 residues. V gave up 4 bases and J gave up 0 bases; unmatched junction bases: 7. The chain's CDR3 is CASSQGTGTYSGNTIYF. The CDR3 coding sequence is TGTGCCAGCTCACAGGGGACAGGGACCTACTCTGGAAACACCATATATTTT. Full variable domain (missing parts from reference TRBV18 and TRBJ1-3): NAGVMQNPRHLVRRRGQEARLRCSPMKGHSHVYWYRQLPEEGLKFMVYLQKENIIDESGMPKERFSAEFPKEGPSILRIQQVVRGDSAAYFCASSQGTGTYSGNTIYFGEGSWLTVV.

Here the CDR3 reads CASTPSETGGTEAFF. The CDR3, as DNA: TGTGCCAGCACCCCAAGTGAGACAGGGGGCACTGAAGCTTTCTTT. The V and J genes are TRBV2 and TRBJ1-1; 9 bases line up with TRBD1. Unmatched junction bases numbered 10, after V lost 7 bases and J lost 4 bases. The germline V gene encodes CDR1 SNHLY and CDR2 FYNNEI. CDR3 length: 15 amino acids.

The CDR3 sequence is CASRTIGTGVGEQYF. The CDR3 region has the DNA TGTGCCAGCAGAACAATCGGGACAGGGGTGGGTGAGCAGTACTTC. The V call is TRBV28, the J call TRBJ2-7; TRBD1 matches at 10 bases. Germline CDR1 and CDR2: MDHEN and SYDVKM. CDR3 length: 15 amino acids. Losses at the gene ends were 6 bases for V and 7 bases for J; bases not matched to a gene: 12.

This chain uses TRBV29-1 with TRBJ2-7; 9 bases align to TRBD1. Germline CDR1 SQVTM, CDR2 ANQGSEA. The CDR3 is 11 residues long. Germline trimming cut 8 bases from V and 4 bases from J; bases unmatched to any gene: 3. CDR3 sequence: CSYRGQYEQYF. The CDR3 DNA sequence: TGCAGCTACAGGGGGCAATACGAGCAGTACTTC.